This T cell receptor beta chain was captured by sequencing in a study of blood T cell repertoires in COVID-19. Study-wide background: Samples representing acute and convalescent COVID-19 were sourced from the United States, Italy and Spain. Sample material is recorded as cDNA or gDNA derived from T cells, B-cell-depleted T cells, or PBMCs.

In the study's own analysis: Amplifying reference gene primers gave estimates of nucleated cell counts. Sequencing was performed with immunoSEQ multiplex PCR; in TCRdb, only in-frame clones are kept and a portion is missing. The V and J calls and clone size were taken over from that table, and D and trimming were inferred from the DNA. The data hold roughly 34,000 clones, with about 80% observed a single time. Germline loops: CDR1 SGHRS, CDR2 YFSETQ. Trimming cost V 0 bases and J 8 bases; bases outside gene matches: 11. The CDR3 length is 17 residues. The chain employs TRBV5-1 and TRBJ1-4, with 9 positions matching TRBD1. Sequencing input: peripheral blood. The sequence came from an elderly man with acute or convalescent COVID-19. The CDR3 DNA is TGCGCCAGCAGCTTGGGGGACAGGGTAACGCTAGGGGAAAAACTGTTTTTT. Translated, it gives CASSLGDRVTLGEKLFF.